This TCR beta chain was documented in a study of immune reconstitution after stem cell transplant in scleroderma (dated by TCRdb to about 2017). The library was produced with RT-PCR. Sequenced on an Illumina MiSeq. TCRdb reprocessed the public reads (quality trimming at Q25 with fastp, clone calling with MiXCR) and kept in-frame beta chains. Rows with one shared CDR3 protein collapse into an entry with the most common genes and DNA. The sample yields just over 3,500 distinct CDR3 sequences; roughly 6.6% were counted once. Of the sample, 15% falls within the top ten clones. The CDR3 measures 15 amino acids from cysteine to phenylalanine. The CDR3 DNA has 45 bases and is translated from base 1. The junction shows trimming of 2 bases on V and 5 bases on J, and the gene matches do not reach 5 bases of it. CDR1 and CDR2 were assigned from the germline V gene as SGHDT and YYEEEE. In regard to this clonotype: The antigen it binds to is not known. Base qualities are not recorded, but no much larger clone differs from it by a single base.

Sampling was done before or after autologous hematopoietic stem cell transplantation (not recorded which). The V and J genes are TRBV5-6 and TRBJ1-4; a stretch of 8 junction bases matches TRBD1. This sequence originates from a female donor with systemic sclerosis. Donor details come from another sample of the same person, matched by shared clones. The CDR3 corresponds to CASSFRTGRNEKLFF. DNA sequence: TGTGCCAGCAGCTTTAGGACAGGGAGGAATGAAAAACTGTTTTTT.